A selection of T cell receptor beta chains follows, all from one sample in a study of T-cell reconstitution after alpha-beta-depleted transplantation in children. One entry per CDR3 protein, called by TCRdb with MiXCR from the PCR reads. The repertoire holds 600,000 to 700,000 distinct CDR3 sequences, with over 15% as singletons. Here the sequenced sample was PBMCs from the stem cell graft donor, taken from the stem cell graft. Receptors were obtained from a human donor who donated a stem cell graft to a child with acute myeloid leukemia. The conserved cysteine and the conserved F or W are not part of the CDR3 here. D genes are given only for firm matches.

>TRBV7-6|TRBJ2-5|TRBD2
ASSPRGSAFQETQY
>TRBV6-5|TRBJ1-6|-
ASSYDGNSPLH
>TRBV20-1|TRBJ2-1|-
SARDISAGSYNEQF
>TRBV4-3|TRBJ2-7|-
ASSQGYGSSYEQY
>TRBV7-2|TRBJ2-1|-
ASSAAVYNEQF
>TRBV12-3/TRBV12-4|TRBJ2-1|-
ASSQRGGKYFNEQF
>TRBV30|TRBJ2-7|TRBD1
AWIVRGQGSEQY
>TRBV5-1|TRBJ2-3|TRBD2
ASSLSGTSGTDTQY
>TRBV20-1|TRBJ1-1|-
SARAPTGNTEAF
>TRBV2|TRBJ2-2|-
ASSDPARNTGELF
>TRBV20-1|TRBJ2-7|-
SARDHYEQY
>TRBV7-2|TRBJ2-3|-
ASSRDHLTQY
>TRBV21-1|TRBJ2-5|-
ASSKVGTEETQY
>TRBV5-1|TRBJ2-7|TRBD2
ASSSGLAGTSYEQY
>TRBV5-4|TRBJ1-2|TRBD1
ASSSWDSANYGYT
>TRBV5-6|TRBJ1-1|-
ASGEGPGDTEAF
>TRBV9|TRBJ1-1|TRBD1
ASSAFLGQGAGTEAF
>TRBV10-3|TRBJ2-3|TRBD2
AINRGVVTDTQY
>TRBV5-1|TRBJ1-6|-
ASSWTSSYNSPLH
>TRBV6-5|TRBJ2-5|-
ASSSLPGRGQETQY
>TRBV4-3|TRBJ2-7|-
ASSQDSRTYEQY
>TRBV4-3|TRBJ2-2|-
ASSPISNTGELF
>TRBV20-1|TRBJ2-7|-
SARDPQSSYEQY
>TRBV4-3|TRBJ2-7|-
ASSQDPLRTLTYEQY
>TRBV20-1|TRBJ1-2|-
SASPSDGYT
>TRBV4-2|TRBJ2-3|-
ASSQDIGGSRSTDTQY
>TRBV12-3/TRBV12-4|TRBJ2-1|-
ASSLRGEQF
>TRBV7-9|TRBJ2-1|-
ASSLDGPGYNEQF
>TRBV5-5|TRBJ1-5|-
ASSRGVGNQPQH
>TRBV6-5|TRBJ2-1|-
ASSYFERNEQF
>TRBV20-1|TRBJ1-5|TRBD1
SARERQGGVRNQPQH
>TRBV20-1|TRBJ2-3|-
SASAPLSTQY
>TRBV18|TRBJ2-7|TRBD1
ASSPFPGTGIRSSYEQY
>TRBV10-3|TRBJ1-5|-
AISEKTGVVGNQPQH
>TRBV12-3/TRBV12-4|TRBJ2-1|-
ASSHPQDSTYNEQF
>TRBV7-2|TRBJ2-3|TRBD2
ASSLLAGGLLTDTQY
>TRBV7-2|TRBJ1-3|TRBD1
ASSFNRGANSGNTIY
>TRBV29-1|TRBJ1-1|-
SVGSPPPNTEAF
>TRBV7-2|TRBJ2-1|-
ASSLAWGDEQF
>TRBV11-2|TRBJ1-4|-
ASSLDGRASTNEKLF
>TRBV5-1|TRBJ2-3|-
ASSLAGGSFTDTQY
>TRBV12-2|TRBJ1-2|-
ASRSKTFRSAYT
>TRBV21-1|TRBJ2-1|-
ASSKGGARSYNEQF
>TRBV7-2|TRBJ2-3|-
ASSSSAWTDTQY
>TRBV20-1|TRBJ1-5|TRBD1
SARAGTGHQPQH
>TRBV7-2|TRBJ1-2|TRBD1
ASSLTGGSHYGYT
>TRBV10-3|TRBJ2-5|TRBD2
AISDGGGETQY
>TRBV12-3/TRBV12-4|TRBJ2-5|-
ASGWTDEETQY
>TRBV20-1|TRBJ1-6|-
SAREGIPYNSPLH
>TRBV5-1|TRBJ1-1|-
ASSLGGDLRNTEAF
>TRBV12-3/TRBV12-4|TRBJ2-5|TRBD1
ASSSRTGWTETQY
>TRBV24-1|TRBJ2-1|TRBD2
ATSDLAGGALGEQF
>TRBV20-1|TRBJ2-1|TRBD1
SARVGLGPNRGKDNEQF
>TRBV12-3/TRBV12-4|TRBJ2-1|TRBD1
ASSPQTGTGNNEQF
>TRBV27|TRBJ2-3|TRBD1
ASRWTGSTDTQY
>TRBV20-1|TRBJ1-2|-
SARERGFNYGYT
>TRBV7-9|TRBJ2-5|-
ASVRTAQETQY
>TRBV24-1|TRBJ1-5|-
ATSRQGNQPQH
>TRBV11-2|TRBJ2-5|-
ASSLVHGKQETQY
>TRBV20-1|TRBJ1-5|TRBD1
SASSPGGVNQPQH